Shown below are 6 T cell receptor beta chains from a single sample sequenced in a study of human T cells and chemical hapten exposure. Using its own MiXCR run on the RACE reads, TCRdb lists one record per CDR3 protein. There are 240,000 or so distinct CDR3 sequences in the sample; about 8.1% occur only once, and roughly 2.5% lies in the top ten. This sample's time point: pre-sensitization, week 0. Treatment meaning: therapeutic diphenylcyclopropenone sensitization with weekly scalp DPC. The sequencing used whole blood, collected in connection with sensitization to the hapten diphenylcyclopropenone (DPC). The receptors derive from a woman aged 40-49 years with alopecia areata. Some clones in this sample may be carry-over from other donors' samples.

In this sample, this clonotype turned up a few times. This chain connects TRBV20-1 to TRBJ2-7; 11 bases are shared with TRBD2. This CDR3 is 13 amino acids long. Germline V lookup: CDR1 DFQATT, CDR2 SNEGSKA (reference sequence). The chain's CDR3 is CSVTSGSTYEQYF. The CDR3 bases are TGCAGCGTTACTAGCGGGAGCACCTACGAGCAGTACTTC.

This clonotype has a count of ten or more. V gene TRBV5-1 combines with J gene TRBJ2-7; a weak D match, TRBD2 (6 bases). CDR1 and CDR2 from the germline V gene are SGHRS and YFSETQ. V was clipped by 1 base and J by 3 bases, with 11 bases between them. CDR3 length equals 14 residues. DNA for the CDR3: TGCGCCAGCAGCTTGTCTAGCGTCAGCTACGAGCAGTACTTC. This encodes CASSLSSVSYEQYF.

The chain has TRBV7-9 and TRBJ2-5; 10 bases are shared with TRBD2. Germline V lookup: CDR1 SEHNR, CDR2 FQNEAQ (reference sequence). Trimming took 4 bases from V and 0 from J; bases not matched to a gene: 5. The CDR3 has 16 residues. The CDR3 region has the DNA TGTGCCAGCAGCTCCGGGACTAGCGCCGACCAAGAGACCCAGTACTTC. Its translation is CASSSGTSADQETQYF.

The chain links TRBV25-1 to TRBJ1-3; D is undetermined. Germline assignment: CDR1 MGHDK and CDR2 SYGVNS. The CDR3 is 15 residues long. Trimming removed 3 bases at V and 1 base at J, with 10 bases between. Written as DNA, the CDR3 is TGTGCCAGCAGTGACCCAACTAAATCTGGAAACACCATATATTTT. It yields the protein CASSDPTKSGNTIYF.

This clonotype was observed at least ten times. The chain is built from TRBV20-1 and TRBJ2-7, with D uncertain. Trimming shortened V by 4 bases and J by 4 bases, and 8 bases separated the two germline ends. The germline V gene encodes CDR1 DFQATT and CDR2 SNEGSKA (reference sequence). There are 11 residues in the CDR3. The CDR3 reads CSAIHSYEQYF. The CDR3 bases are TGCAGTGCTATCCACAGTTACGAGCAGTACTTC.

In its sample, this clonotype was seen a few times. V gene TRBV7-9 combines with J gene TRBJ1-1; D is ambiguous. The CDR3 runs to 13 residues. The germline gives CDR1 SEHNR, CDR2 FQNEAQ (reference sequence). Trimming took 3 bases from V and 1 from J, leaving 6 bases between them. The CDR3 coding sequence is TGTGCCAGCAGCTTCCAGACGAACACTGAAGCTTTCTTT. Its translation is CASSFQTNTEAFF.